These 8 T cell receptor beta chains share one sample of origin, sequenced in a study of shared clonotypes between healthy human individuals. Libraries were prepared by immunoSEQ multiplex PCR; TCRdb keeps only in-frame clonotypes and omits some of them. The sample lists approximately 530,000 clones; about 96% were seen once. The sequenced material came from naive CD4+ T cells sorted from blood. This sample's subset: CD45RA+ positively selected. These receptors all come from a woman aged 25 to 39 in good health.

The chain couples TRBV11-2 to TRBJ2-1, with D possibly matching TRBD2 (7 bases). This CDR3 is 15 amino acids long. CDR1 is SGHAT and CDR2 is FQNNGV in the germline V gene. Trimming removed 2 bases from V and 4 bases from J, with 12 bases in between. CDR3 in amino acids: CASSLRGRGYNEQFF. The CDR3 DNA follows: TGTGCCAGCAGCTTACGGGGGAGGGGGTACAATGAGCAGTTCTTC.

V and J are TRBV2 and TRBJ2-7; D possibly uses TRBD1 or TRBD2 (5 bases each). This CDR3 comprises 14 residues. V lost 3 bases and J 0 bases, leaving 9 bases between the germline ends. Germline V gene lookup returns CDR1 SNHLY and CDR2 FYNNEI. The CDR3 DNA reads as TGTGCCAGCAGTGACGAGGGGTTCTCCTACGAGCAGTACTTC. Translated: CASSDEGFSYEQYF. The whole variable domain, remainder taken from reference TRBV2 and TRBJ2-7, is EPEVTQTPSHQVTQMGQEVILRCVPISNHLYFYWYRQILGQKVEFLVSFYNNEISEKSEIFDDQFSVERPDGSNFTLKIRSTKLEDSAMYFCASSDEGFSYEQYFGPGTRLTVT.

The rearrangement uses TRBV2 and TRBJ2-5; possible D gene TRBD1, 6 bases. The DNA matches TRBJ2-7 better at its end, which makes the J call doubtful. Germline V gives CDR1 SNHLY, CDR2 FYNNEI. CDR3 length equals 15 residues. As DNA, the CDR3 is TGTGCCAGCAGTTCAACAGGGATTCTCTCCTACGAGCAGTACTTC. Its protein product is CASSSTGILSYEQYF.

V is TRBV2 and J is TRBJ2-4; TRBD1 aligns across 7 bases. V trimming: 6 bases; J trimming: 0 bases; junction bases outside the gene matches: 5. CDR1 and CDR2 (germline): SNHLY, FYNNEI. There are 15 residues in the CDR3. This CDR3 is CASRGTASAKNIQYF. CDR3 sequence (DNA): TGTGCCAGCAGAGGGACAGCTTCAGCCAAAAACATTCAGTACTTC. The entire variable domain, with the rest obtained from reference TRBV2 and TRBJ2-4, is as follows: EPEVTQTPSHQVTQMGQEVILRCVPISNHLYFYWYRQILGQKVEFLVSFYNNEISEKSEIFDDQFSVERPDGSNFTLKIRSTKLEDSAMYFCASRGTASAKNIQYFGAGTRLSVL.

V gene TRBV18 combines with J gene TRBJ1-3; no firm D call. V lost 4 bases to trimming and J lost 2 bases, with 18 bases between them. The CDR3 is 17 amino acids. In germline, CDR1 is KGHSH, CDR2 LQKENI. The CDR3 sequence: CASSQVIPPETGNTIYF. The CDR3 nucleotides are TGTGCCAGCTCACAAGTGATACCCCCGGAGACTGGAAACACCATATATTTT.

The CDR3 protein is CASSDSTGKGQEKLFF. CDR3 in DNA: TGTGCCAGCAGTGACTCGACAGGGAAGGGTCAAGAAAAACTGTTTTTT. This sequence joins TRBV6-4 and TRBJ1-4; 7 nucleotides agree with TRBD1. Trimming at V came to 0 bases and at J to 8 bases, leaving 9 bases not matched to a gene. In germline, CDR1 is MRHNA, CDR2 SNTAGT. This CDR3 comprises 16 residues.

This clone has only one observation. This chain uses TRBV28 with TRBJ2-3, with 7 bases aligning to TRBD1. CDR1 is MDHEN and CDR2 is SYDVKM in the germline V gene. V gave up 3 bases and J gave up 2 bases; unmatched junction bases: 5. The CDR3 length is 15 residues. DNA of the CDR3: TGTGCCAGCAGTTTTGCGACAGGGCCCACAGATACGCAGTATTTT. Residues: CASSFATGPTDTQYF.

V usage is TRBV9 and J usage is TRBJ2-1; TRBD1 might be the D (6 bases). The CDR3 runs to 15 residues. Trimming left V 1 base short and J 3 bases short, with 11 bases between. The V gene's germline CDR1 is SGDLS and CDR2 YYNGEE. CDR3 loop: CASSVSGANYNEQFF. The CDR3 DNA sequence: TGTGCCAGCAGCGTATCAGGGGCAAACTACAATGAGCAGTTCTTC.